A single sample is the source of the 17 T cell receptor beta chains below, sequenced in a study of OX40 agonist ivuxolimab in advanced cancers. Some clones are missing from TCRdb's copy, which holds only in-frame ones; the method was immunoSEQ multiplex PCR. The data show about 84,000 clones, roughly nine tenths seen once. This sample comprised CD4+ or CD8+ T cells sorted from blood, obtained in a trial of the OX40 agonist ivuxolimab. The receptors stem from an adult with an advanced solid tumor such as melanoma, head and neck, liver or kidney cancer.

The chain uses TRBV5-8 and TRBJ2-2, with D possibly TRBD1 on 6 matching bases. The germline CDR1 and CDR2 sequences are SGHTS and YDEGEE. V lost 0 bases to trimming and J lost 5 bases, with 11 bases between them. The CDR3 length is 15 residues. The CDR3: CASSLGTGRTGELFF. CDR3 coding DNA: TGTGCCAGCAGCTTGGGTACAGGGCGGACCGGGGAGCTGTTTTTT. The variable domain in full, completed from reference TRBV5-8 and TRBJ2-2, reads EAGVTQSPTHLIKTRGQQATLRCSPISGHTSVYWYQQALGLGLQFLLWYDEGEERNRGNFPPRFSGRQFPNYSSELNVNALELEDSALYLCASSLGTGRTGELFFGEGSRLTVL.

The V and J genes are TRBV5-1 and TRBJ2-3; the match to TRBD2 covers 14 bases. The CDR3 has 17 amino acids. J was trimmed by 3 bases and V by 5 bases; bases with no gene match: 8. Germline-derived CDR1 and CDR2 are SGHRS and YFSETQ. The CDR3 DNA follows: TGCGCCAGCAGAACAGGGACTAGCGGGGGCTGGACAGATACGCAGTATTTT. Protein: CASRTGTSGGWTDTQYF.

The CDR3 nucleotides are TGTGCCAGCAGTTTAGGGTCATCCTCTAGTTGCGAGCAGTACGTC. Encoded protein: CASSLGSSSSCEQYV. This chain joins TRBV27 and TRBJ2-7; no reliable D call. CDR3 length: 15 residues. Germline CDR1 reads MNHEY; CDR2 reads SMNVEV (reference sequence). V was shortened by 2 bases and J by 6 bases, with 17 bases between the two germline ends.

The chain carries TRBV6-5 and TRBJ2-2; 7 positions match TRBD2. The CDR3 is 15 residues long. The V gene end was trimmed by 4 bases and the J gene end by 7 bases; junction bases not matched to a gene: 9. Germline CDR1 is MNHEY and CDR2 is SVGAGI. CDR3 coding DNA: TGTGCCAGCAGTTCCGGGACTATCCTCGGCGGGGAGCTGTTTTTT. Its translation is CASSSGTILGGELFF.

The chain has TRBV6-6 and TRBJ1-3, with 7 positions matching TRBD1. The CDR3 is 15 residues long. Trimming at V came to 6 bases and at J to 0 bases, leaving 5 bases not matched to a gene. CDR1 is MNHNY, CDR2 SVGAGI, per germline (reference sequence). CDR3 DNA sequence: TGTGCCAGCAGAAGGACAGGACTCTCTGGAAACACCATATATTTT. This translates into CASRRTGLSGNTIYF.

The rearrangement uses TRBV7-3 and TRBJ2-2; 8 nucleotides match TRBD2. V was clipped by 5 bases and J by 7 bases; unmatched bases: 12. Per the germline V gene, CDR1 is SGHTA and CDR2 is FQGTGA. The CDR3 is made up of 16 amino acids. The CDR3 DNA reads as TGTGCCAGCAGCCCCCCCGCGGGGGGCGGCATCGGGGAGCTGTTTTTT. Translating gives CASSPPAGGGIGELFF.

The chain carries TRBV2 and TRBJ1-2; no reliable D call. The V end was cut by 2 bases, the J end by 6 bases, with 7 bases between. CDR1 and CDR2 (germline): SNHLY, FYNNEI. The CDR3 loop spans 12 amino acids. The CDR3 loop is CASSERGDGYTF. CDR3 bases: TGTGCCAGCAGTGAACGGGGTGATGGCTACACCTTC. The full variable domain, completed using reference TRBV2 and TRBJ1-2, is EPEVTQTPSHQVTQMGQEVILRCVPISNHLYFYWYRQILGQKVEFLVSFYNNEISEKSEIFDDQFSVERPDGSNFTLKIRSTKLEDSAMYFCASSERGDGYTFGSGTRLTVV.

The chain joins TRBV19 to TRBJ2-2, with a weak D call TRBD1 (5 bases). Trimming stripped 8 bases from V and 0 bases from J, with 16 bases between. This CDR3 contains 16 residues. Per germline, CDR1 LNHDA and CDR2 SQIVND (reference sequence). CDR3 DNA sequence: TGTGCCAGTGCCCAGACAGACTTTACGAACACCGGGGAGCTGTTTTTT. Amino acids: CASAQTDFTNTGELFF.

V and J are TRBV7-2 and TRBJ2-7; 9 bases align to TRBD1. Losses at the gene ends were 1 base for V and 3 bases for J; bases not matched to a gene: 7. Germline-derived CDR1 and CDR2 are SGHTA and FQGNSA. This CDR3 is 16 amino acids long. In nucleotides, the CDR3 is TGTGCCAGCAGCTTAGTTGGGGTGACAGGGGGCTACGAGCAGTACTTC. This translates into CASSLVGVTGGYEQYF. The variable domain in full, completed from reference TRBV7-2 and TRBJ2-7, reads GAGVSQSPSNKVTEKGKDVELRCDPISGHTALYWYRQSLGQGLEFLIYFQGNSAPDKSGLPSDRFSAERTGGSVSTLTIQRTQQEDSAVYLCASSLVGVTGGYEQYFGPGTRLTVT.

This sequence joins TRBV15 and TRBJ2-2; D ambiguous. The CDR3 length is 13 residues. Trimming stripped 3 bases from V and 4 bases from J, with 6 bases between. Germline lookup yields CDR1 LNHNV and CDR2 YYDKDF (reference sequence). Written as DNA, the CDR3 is TGTGCCACCAGCAGTGACGGCACCGGGGAGCTGTTTTTT. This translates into CATSSDGTGELFF.

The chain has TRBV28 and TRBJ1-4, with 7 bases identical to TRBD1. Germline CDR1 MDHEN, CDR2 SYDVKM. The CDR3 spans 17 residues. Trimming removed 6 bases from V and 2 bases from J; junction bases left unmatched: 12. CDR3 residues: CASSPERGRSTNEKLFF. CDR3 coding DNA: TGTGCCAGCAGCCCAGAGAGGGGGCGGTCGACTAATGAAAAACTGTTTTTT.

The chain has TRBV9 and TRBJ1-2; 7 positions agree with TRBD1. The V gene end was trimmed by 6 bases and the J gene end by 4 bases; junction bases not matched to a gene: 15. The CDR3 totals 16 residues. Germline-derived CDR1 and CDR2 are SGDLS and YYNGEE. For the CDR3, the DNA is TGTGCCAGCACCACCGACCTGGCAGGGGGGATCTATGGCTACACCTTC. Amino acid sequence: CASTTDLAGGIYGYTF.

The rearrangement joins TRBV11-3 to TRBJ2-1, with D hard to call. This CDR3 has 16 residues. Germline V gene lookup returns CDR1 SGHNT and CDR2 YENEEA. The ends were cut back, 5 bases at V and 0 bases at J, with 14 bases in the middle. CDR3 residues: CASSTETWPSYNEQFF. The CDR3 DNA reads TGTGCCAGCAGCACCGAGACCTGGCCCTCCTACAATGAGCAGTTCTTC.

This CDR3 is CASSEHRMSSGNTIYF. The CDR3 DNA reads as TGTGCCAGCAGCGAGCACAGAATGAGCTCTGGAAACACCATATATTTT. The V call is TRBV5-6, the J call TRBJ1-3; no clear D. V lost 4 bases and J lost 0, with 14 bases in between. CDR1 is SGHDT and CDR2 is YYEEEE in the germline V gene. CDR3 length: 16 residues.

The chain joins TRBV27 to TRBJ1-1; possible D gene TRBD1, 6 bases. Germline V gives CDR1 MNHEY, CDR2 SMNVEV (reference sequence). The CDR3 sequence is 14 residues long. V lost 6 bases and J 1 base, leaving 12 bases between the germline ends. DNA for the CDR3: TGTGCCAGCAGCTTCAGGGGCGAGAACACTGAAGCTTTCTTT. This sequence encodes CASSFRGENTEAFF.

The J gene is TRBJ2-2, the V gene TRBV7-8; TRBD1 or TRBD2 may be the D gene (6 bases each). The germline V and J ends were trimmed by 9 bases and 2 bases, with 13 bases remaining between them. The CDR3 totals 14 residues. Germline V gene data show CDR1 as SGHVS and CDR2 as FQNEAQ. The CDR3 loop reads CASTGTANTGELFF. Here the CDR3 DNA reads TGTGCCAGTACAGGGACTGCAAACACCGGGGAGCTGTTTTTT.

The CDR3 DNA sequence: TGCGCCAGCAGCTTGGGAGGAGGGGGCGACTACCTACATGGCTACACCTTC. It is translated as CASSLGGGGDYLHGYTF. The chain carries TRBV5-1 and TRBJ1-2; 7 bases map to TRBD1. V lost 0 bases and J lost 6; bases outside the gene matches: 14. Germline V gene sequence: CDR1 SGHRS, CDR2 YFSETQ. The CDR3 runs to 17 residues.